A single sample gave rise to the 27 T cell receptor beta chains below, sequenced in a study of blood T cell repertoires in COVID-19. Here immunoSEQ multiplex PCR was the method, and the copy in TCRdb shows in-frame clones only, minus some. Among 150,000 to 200,000 clones listed, around 85% were seen once. Sequences were obtained from peripheral blood. The origin of the receptors is a woman in her sixties or seventies with acute or convalescent COVID-19.

This clone was counted only a few times. V and J are TRBV7-9 and TRBJ2-1; TRBD2 aligns across 7 bases. Per germline, CDR1 SEHNR and CDR2 FQNEAQ (reference sequence). The CDR3 is made up of 14 amino acids. V lost 8 bases and J lost 9; bases outside the gene matches: 13. The CDR3 reads CASGGGLRVTEQFF. CDR3 in DNA: TGTGCCAGCGGCGGGGGACTAAGGGTTACTGAGCAGTTCTTC.

The genes are TRBV5-6 and TRBJ2-3; 10 nucleotides align to TRBD2. Trimming took 2 bases from V and 3 from J; bases not matched to a gene: 6. Germline V gene data show CDR1 as SGHDT and CDR2 as YYEEEE. The CDR3 is 16 amino acids. In DNA, the CDR3 is TGTGCCAGCAGCTTCTGGGGTAGCGGGGGGACAGATACGCAGTATTTT. This gives the protein CASSFWGSGGTDTQYF. The variable domain in full, with the rest retrieved from reference TRBV5-6 and TRBJ2-3, is DAGVTQSPTHLIKTRGQQVTLRCSPKSGHDTVSWYQQALGQGPQFIFQYYEEEERQRGNFPDRFSGHQFPNYSSELNVNALLLGDSALYLCASSFWGSGGTDTQYFGPGTRLTVL.

To note about this clone: Other DNA sequences in the same sample also yield this CDR3. The chain uses TRBV20-1 and TRBJ2-5; D is unresolved. There are 11 residues in the CDR3. V was trimmed by 3 bases and J by 3 bases, leaving 5 bases between them. Germline V gene sequence: CDR1 DFQATT, CDR2 SNEGSKA (reference sequence). The CDR3 DNA reads TGCAGTGCTAGGCCAGAAGAGACCCAGTACTTC. Protein: CSARPEETQYF.

This clone was counted once. The chain has TRBV2 and TRBJ1-4, with 8 nucleotides matching TRBD1. Germline assignment: CDR1 SNHLY and CDR2 FYNNEI. The V and J ends lost 7 bases and 8 bases, in that order; junction bases with no gene match: 6. This CDR3 region has 13 residues. CDR3: CASNVGTGEKLFF. The CDR3 DNA reads as TGTGCCAGCAACGTCGGGACAGGCGAAAAACTGTTTTTT.

The gene calls are TRBV19 and TRBJ2-2, with 10 bases fitting TRBD2. This CDR3 has 14 amino acids. Unmatched junction bases numbered 5, after V lost 9 bases and J lost 4 bases. Germline CDR1 reads LNHDA; CDR2 reads SQIVND (reference sequence). The CDR3 coding sequence is TGTGCCAGCTCAGGACTAGCGGCCACCGGGGAGCTGTTTTTT. Encoded protein: CASSGLAATGELFF.

The CDR3 region is CASSEGLGLGEQYF. The CDR3 nucleotides are TGTGCCAGCAGCGAGGGACTGGGACTCGGGGAGCAGTACTTC. The chain couples TRBV5-4 to TRBJ2-7; TRBD2 is a possible D gene (6 bases). This CDR3 has 14 amino acids. The germline V gene has CDR1 SGHNT and CDR2 YYREEE (reference sequence). V was pared by 4 bases and J by 7 bases, with 18 bases between.

The chain has TRBV19 and TRBJ2-6; 8 bases are shared with TRBD1. This CDR3 spans 17 amino acids. Germline V gene lookup returns CDR1 LNHDA and CDR2 SQIVND (reference sequence). J lost 2 bases, V lost 8 bases, and 11 bases had no gene match. The CDR3 loop is CASRKTGGRTGANVLTF. CDR3 in DNA: TGTGCCAGTCGGAAAACAGGGGGACGCACTGGGGCCAACGTCCTGACTTTC.

V and J are TRBV24-1 and TRBJ2-3; possible D gene TRBD2, 5 bases. From germline, CDR1 is KGHDR and CDR2 SFDVKD. There are 16 residues in the CDR3. V gave up 1 base and J gave up 5 bases, with 15 bases separating them. The CDR3 region is CATSDFRGRRRDTQYF. The CDR3 DNA is TGTGCCACCAGTGATTTTCGAGGGAGAAGGCGAGATACGCAGTATTTT.

The count of this clone is one. The V call is TRBV18, the J call TRBJ1-5, with TRBD1 as a possible D gene (6 bases). The CDR3 consists of 18 residues. V gave up 2 bases and J gave up 5 bases, with 22 bases separating them. Looked up from germline, CDR1 is KGHSH and CDR2 is LQKENI. CDR3: CASSPSSLGGGPYQPQHF. CDR3 nucleotides: TGTGCCAGCTCACCATCGAGCCTCGGGGGGGGCCCTTATCAGCCCCAGCATTTT.

The chain links TRBV30 to TRBJ2-1; 10 bases agree with TRBD2. Germline values: CDR1 GTSNPN, CDR2 SVGIG (reference sequence). With 5 bases clipped from V and 6 bases from J, the junction kept 7 bases outside the gene matches. The length of the CDR3 is 14 residues. CDR3 nucleotides: TGTGCCTGGGACGGGACTAGCGCCTTCAATGAGCAGTTCTTC. This encodes CAWDGTSAFNEQFF.

The V gene is TRBV28, the J gene TRBJ1-6, with TRBD1 matching over 8 bases. Trimming took 5 bases from V and 10 from J; bases not matched to a gene: 16. The CDR3 consists of 17 residues. Germline lookup yields CDR1 MDHEN and CDR2 SYDVKM. CDR3 in amino acids: CASSPTAGQGGWSPLHF. The CDR3 bases are TGTGCCAGCAGTCCCACCGCCGGACAGGGAGGTTGGTCACCCCTCCACTTT.

The CDR3 DNA follows: TGTGCCAGTAAGGAGACAGGGGGCAAGGGCTATGGCTACACCTTC. It yields the protein CASKETGGKGYGYTF. The rearrangement uses TRBV19 and TRBJ1-2; 10 nucleotides match TRBD1. Germline V gene lookup returns CDR1 LNHDA and CDR2 SQIVND (reference sequence). The trim removed 7 bases at V and 4 bases at J, leaving 9 bases unmatched. The CDR3 runs to 15 residues.

This clone appeared once. This rearrangement joins TRBV30 to TRBJ1-5; D is unclear. Trimming removed 0 bases from V and 1 base from J, with 4 bases in between. The CDR3 is 13 residues long. CDR1 is GTSNPN, CDR2 SVGIG, per germline (reference sequence). The CDR3 nucleotides read TGTGCCTGGAGTGTCGGGAGCAATCAGCCCCAGCATTTT. It codes for CAWSVGSNQPQHF.

This clone was seen only once. This rearrangement joins TRBV5-1 to TRBJ2-6, with 7 bases identical to TRBD1. The ends lost 4 bases at V and 0 bases at J; junction bases unmatched: 7. The CDR3 is made up of 17 amino acids. The germline gives CDR1 SGHRS, CDR2 YFSETQ. CDR3 amino acids: CASSPTGASSGANVLTF. The DNA of the CDR3 is TGCGCCAGCAGCCCTACAGGGGCCAGCTCTGGGGCCAACGTCCTGACTTTC.

The chain employs TRBV10-3 and TRBJ1-2; 10 nucleotides line up with TRBD1. CDR1 and CDR2 from the germline V gene are ENHRY and SYGVKD. Losses at the gene ends were 8 bases for V and 8 bases for J; bases not matched to a gene: 11. The CDR3 runs 14 residues. CDR3 sequence: CAIARDRGQTGYTF. The CDR3 DNA sequence: TGTGCCATCGCTAGGGACAGGGGACAAACCGGCTACACCTTC.

The V and J genes are TRBV7-2 and TRBJ1-2; D may be TRBD1 (6 bases). Germline V gene lookup returns CDR1 SGHTA and CDR2 FQGNSA. Trimming removed 1 base at V and 5 bases at J, with 20 bases between. CDR3 size: 17 residues. The CDR3 loop is CASSLVGWRGAGYGYTF. The CDR3 coding sequence is TGTGCCAGCAGCTTAGTTGGATGGCGGGGGGCAGGGTATGGCTACACCTTC.

In DNA form, the CDR3 reads TGTGCCAGAACCGACTCAGGGCCTGTCCATGAGCAGTTCTTC. Protein sequence: CARTDSGPVHEQFF. The chain couples TRBV14 to TRBJ2-1; D might be TRBD1 (5 bases). V was trimmed by 9 bases and J by 8 bases, leaving 20 bases between them. Per germline, CDR1 SGHDN and CDR2 FVKESK. The CDR3 totals 14 residues.

The chain joins TRBV7-9 to TRBJ2-3, with 8 bases lining up with TRBD2. The length of the CDR3 is 15 residues. Trimming took 5 bases from V and 6 from J; bases not matched to a gene: 10. CDR1 and CDR2 from the germline V gene are SEHNR and FQNEAQ (reference sequence). This CDR3 reads CASSITSGRTDTQYF. CDR3 coding DNA: TGTGCCAGCAGCATCACTAGCGGACGGACGGATACGCAGTATTTT.

The V call is TRBV7-9, the J call TRBJ1-1, with a weak D call TRBD1 (5 bases). The V gene's germline CDR1 is SEHNR and CDR2 FQNEAQ (reference sequence). The CDR3 is 16 amino acids. The V end lost 5 bases, the J end lost 1 base, and 17 bases lay between the germline ends. The chain's CDR3 is CASSPEGGTENTEAFF. In DNA, the CDR3 is TGTGCCAGCAGCCCAGAGGGCGGGACCGAGAACACTGAAGCTTTCTTT. Combining the CDR3 with reference TRBV7-9 and TRBJ1-1 gives the whole variable domain DTGVSQNPRHKITKRGQNVTFRCDPISEHNRLYWYRQTLGQGPEFLTYFQNEAQLEKSRLLSDRFSAERPKGSFSTLEIQRTEQGDSAMYLCASSPEGGTENTEAFFGQGTRLTVV.

The CDR3 loop is CASSQVWTGHGETQYF. In DNA form, the CDR3 reads TGTGCCAGCAGCCAAGTCTGGACAGGTCATGGGGAGACCCAGTACTTC. V is TRBV3-1 (or the pseudogene TRBV3-2) and J is TRBJ2-5; TRBD1 aligns across 7 bases. The CDR3 loop spans 16 amino acids. V lost 1 base to trimming and J lost 5 bases; unmatched junction nucleotides: 10. Germline V gene lookup returns CDR1 LGHDT and CDR2 YNNKEL (reference sequence).

This chain joins TRBV5-4 and TRBJ1-1; D might be TRBD1 (5 bases). The CDR3 runs to 13 residues. The germline V gene encodes CDR1 SGHNT and CDR2 YYREEE (reference sequence). Trimming removed 4 bases from V and 7 bases from J, with 14 bases in between. CDR3 loop: CASSRVDRDEAFF. As DNA, the CDR3 is TGTGCCAGCAGCCGAGTAGACAGAGATGAAGCTTTCTTT.

The chain couples TRBV5-1 to TRBJ2-5; 7 positions match TRBD1. This CDR3 is 15 amino acids long. Trimming took 3 bases from V and 5 from J; bases not matched to a gene: 10. CDR1 and CDR2 from the germline V gene are SGHRS and YFSETQ. CDR3 coding DNA: TGCGCCAGCAGCTCGGGACAGACCTTAGGGGAGACCCAGTACTTC. Residues: CASSSGQTLGETQYF. The full variable domain, in which reference TRBV5-1 and TRBJ2-5 provide the parts outside the CDR3, is KAGVTQTPRYLIKTRGQQVTLSCSPISGHRSVSWYQQTPGQGLQFLFEYFSETQRNKGNFPGRFSGRQFSNSRSEMNVSTLELGDSALYLCASSSGQTLGETQYFGPGTRLLVL.

This clone was seen a single time. This chain links TRBV29-1 with TRBJ1-1; D possibly corresponds to TRBD1 (5 bases). Germline lookup yields CDR1 SQVTM and CDR2 ANQGSEA. This CDR3 has 15 residues. V was pared by 2 bases and J by 1 base, with 14 bases between. The CDR3 bases are TGCAGCGTTGAAATTGGGGGGAGGGCGAACACTGAAGCTTTCTTT. This encodes CSVEIGGRANTEAFF.

The chain uses TRBV27 and TRBJ1-2; TRBD1 is a possible D gene (6 bases). The length of the CDR3 is 15 residues. Per the germline V gene, CDR1 is MNHEY and CDR2 is SMNVEV (reference sequence). The ends were cut back, 3 bases at V and 8 bases at J, with 19 bases in the middle. The CDR3 DNA is TGTGCCAGCAGTTTCCACCAACAGGGAGAGGAAGGCTACACCTTC. It codes for CASSFHQQGEEGYTF.

For this clone: Other DNA variants within this sample encode the same CDR3. The rearrangement joins TRBV27 to TRBJ1-6; D ambiguous. The CDR3 sequence is 13 residues long. V was trimmed by 3 bases and J by 5 bases, leaving 5 bases between them. CDR1 and CDR2 (germline): MNHEY, SMNVEV (reference sequence). This chain's CDR3 is CASSFRNNSPLHF. The CDR3 nucleotides read TGTGCCAGCAGTTTCAGAAATAATTCACCCCTCCACTTT.

The CDR3 bases are TGCGCCAGCAGCGCGGGACTAGCGGGAGCCCAGTACTTC. Encoded protein: CASSAGLAGAQYF. V gene TRBV10-1 combines with J gene TRBJ2-5; 14 positions match TRBD2. V gave up 6 bases and J gave up 9 bases; unmatched junction bases: 3. In germline, CDR1 is WNHNN, CDR2 SYGVQD (reference sequence). The CDR3 sequence is 13 residues long.

The chain joins TRBV19 to TRBJ2-6; D is perhaps TRBD1 (6 bases). Trimming shortened V by 6 bases and J by 0 bases, and 12 bases separated the two germline ends. Germline assignment: CDR1 LNHDA and CDR2 SQIVND (reference sequence). CDR3 length equals 16 residues. The CDR3 sequence: CASSPTGSSGANVLTF. CDR3 nucleotide sequence: TGTGCCAGTAGCCCAACAGGGAGCTCTGGGGCCAACGTCCTGACTTTC.